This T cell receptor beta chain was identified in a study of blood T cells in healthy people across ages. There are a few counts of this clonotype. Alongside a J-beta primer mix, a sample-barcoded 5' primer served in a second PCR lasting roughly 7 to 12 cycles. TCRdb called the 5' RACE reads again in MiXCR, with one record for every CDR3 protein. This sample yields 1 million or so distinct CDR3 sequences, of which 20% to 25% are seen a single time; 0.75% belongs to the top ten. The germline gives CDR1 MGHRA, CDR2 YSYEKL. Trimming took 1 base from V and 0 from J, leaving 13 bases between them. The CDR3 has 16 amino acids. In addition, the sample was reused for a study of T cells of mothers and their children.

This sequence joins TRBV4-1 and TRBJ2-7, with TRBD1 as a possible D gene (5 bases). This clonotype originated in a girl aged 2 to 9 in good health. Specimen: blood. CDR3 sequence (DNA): TGCGCCAGCAGCCAAGGTTCTGCAGGGCCCTCCTACGAGCAGTACTTC. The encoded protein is CASSQGSAGPSYEQYF.